The entry below describes one TCR beta chain. Germline-derived CDR1 and CDR2 are LGHDT and YNNKEL (reference sequence). V was pared by 4 bases and J by 6 bases, with 2 bases of the junction left unmatched. This CDR3 has 13 residues. This sample was included in a study of blood T cell repertoires in COVID-19. The method was immunoSEQ multiplex PCR; TCRdb's version includes in-frame clones alone and lacks a portion of them. The repertoire holds 400,000 to 550,000 clones, with around 90% as singletons. The specimen sequenced was PBMCs or T cells enriched from blood (not recorded which). This chain connects TRBV3-1 (or the pseudogene TRBV3-2) to TRBJ2-1; TRBD2 matches at 8 bases. The sequence was collected from a woman between 18 and 29 years old with acute COVID-19. The CDR3 nucleotides read TGTGCCAGCAGCCTGACTAGCGTCAATGAGCAGTTCTTC. Translated, it gives CASSLTSVNEQFF.